This T cell receptor (beta chain) is from a study of shared clonotypes between healthy human individuals. A single count supports this clone. The assay was immunoSEQ multiplex PCR, and TCRdb's table has in-frame clones only and misses some. The table lists around 2.1 million clones, roughly 91% of them singletons. As defined, naive CD8 cells were CD45RO-negative and positively selected for CCR7, with terminally differentiated effector memory CD45RA+ cells excluded. V lost 4 bases and J lost 5, with 11 bases in between. Germline V CDR1 and CDR2: WSHSY, SAAADI. This CDR3 contains 13 residues. The material sequenced was naive CD8+ T cells from PBMCs. The rearrangement uses TRBV10-2 and TRBJ1-2; D might be TRBD1 (6 bases). The sequence derives from a man in his late teens or twenties in good health. Some clones in this sample may be carry-over from other donors' samples. The CDR3 protein is CASSVGRGYGYTF. CDR3 DNA: TGCGCCAGCAGTGTGGGCAGGGGATATGGCTACACCTTC.